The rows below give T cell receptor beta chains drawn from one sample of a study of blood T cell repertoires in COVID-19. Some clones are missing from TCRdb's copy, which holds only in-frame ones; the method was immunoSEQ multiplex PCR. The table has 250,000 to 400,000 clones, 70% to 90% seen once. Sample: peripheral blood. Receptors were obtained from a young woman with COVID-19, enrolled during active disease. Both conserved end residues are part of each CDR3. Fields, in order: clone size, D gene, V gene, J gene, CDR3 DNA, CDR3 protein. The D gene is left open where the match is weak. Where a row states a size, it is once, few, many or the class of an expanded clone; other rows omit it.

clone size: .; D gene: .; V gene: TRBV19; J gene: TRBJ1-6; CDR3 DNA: TGTGCCAGTAGTACCGGGGATCTTGAGGCACGGGATTATTCACCCCTCCACTTT; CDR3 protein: CASSTGDLEARDYSPLHF
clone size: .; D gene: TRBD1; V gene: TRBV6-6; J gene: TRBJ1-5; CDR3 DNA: TGTGCCAGCAGTTATTCCGACAGGGGCAGTTGGCCCCAGCATTTT; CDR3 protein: CASSYSDRGSWPQHF
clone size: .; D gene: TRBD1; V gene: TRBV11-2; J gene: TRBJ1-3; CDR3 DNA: TGTGCCAGCAGCTCACAGGGGGCATCTGGAAACACCATATATTTT; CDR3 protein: CASSSQGASGNTIYF
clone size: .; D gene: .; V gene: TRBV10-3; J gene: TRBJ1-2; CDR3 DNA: TGTGCCATCAGGAAAGCGGGGATAACGACCCGTGGCTACACCTTC; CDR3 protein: CAIRKAGITTRGYTF
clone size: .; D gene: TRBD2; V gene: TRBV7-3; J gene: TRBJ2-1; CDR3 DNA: TGTGCCAGCAGCTATACTAGCGGGGGGGCATTGGAGCAGTTCTTC; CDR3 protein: CASSYTSGGALEQFF
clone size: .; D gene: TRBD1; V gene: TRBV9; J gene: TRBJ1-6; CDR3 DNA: TGTGCCAGCAGCGAGCCTCAGGGGGCATTTAATTCACCCCTCCACTTT; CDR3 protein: CASSEPQGAFNSPLHF
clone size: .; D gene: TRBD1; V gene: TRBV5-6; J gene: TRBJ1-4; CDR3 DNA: TGTGCCAGCAGCTTGTTAGGGACAGGGGGCTCTAATGAAAAACTGTTTTTT; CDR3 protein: CASSLLGTGGSNEKLFF
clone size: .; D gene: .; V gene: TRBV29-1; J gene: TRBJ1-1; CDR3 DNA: TGCAGCGTTGAAGTGGGGGGTGGTTGGACTGAAGCTTTCTTT; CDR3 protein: CSVEVGGGWTEAFF
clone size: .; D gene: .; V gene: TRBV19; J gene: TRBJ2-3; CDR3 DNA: TGTGCCAGTAGAGGGCCCCGGGGGACAGATACGCAGTATTTT; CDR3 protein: CASRGPRGTDTQYF
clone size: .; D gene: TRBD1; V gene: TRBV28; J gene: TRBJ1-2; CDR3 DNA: TGTGCCAGCAGGATACCGGGACAGGGAAGGGATGGCTACACCTTC; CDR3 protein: CASRIPGQGRDGYTF
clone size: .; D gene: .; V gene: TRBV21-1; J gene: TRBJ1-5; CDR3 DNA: TGTGCCAGCAGCAAAGTTTTCGCGACAGCCAAGAATCAGCCCCAGCATTTT; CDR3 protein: CASSKVFATAKNQPQHF
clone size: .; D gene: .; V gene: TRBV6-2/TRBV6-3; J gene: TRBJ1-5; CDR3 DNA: TGTGCCAGCAGCTCCGGACAGTACTATAGCAATCAGCCCCAGCATTTT; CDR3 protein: CASSSGQYYSNQPQHF
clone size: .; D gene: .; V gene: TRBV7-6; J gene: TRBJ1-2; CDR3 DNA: TGTGCCAGCAGCTGGGGGACGGGGGACTATGGCTACACCTTC; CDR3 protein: CASSWGTGDYGYTF
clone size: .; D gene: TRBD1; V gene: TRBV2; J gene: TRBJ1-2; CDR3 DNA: TGTGCCAGCAGCCAGGACAGGGGCAGCTATGGCTACACCTTC; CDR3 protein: CASSQDRGSYGYTF
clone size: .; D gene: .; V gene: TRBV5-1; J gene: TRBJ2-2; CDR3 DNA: TGCGCCAGCAGCCCCATACCAGGGAACGGCGGGGAGCTGTTTTTT; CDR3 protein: CASSPIPGNGGELFF
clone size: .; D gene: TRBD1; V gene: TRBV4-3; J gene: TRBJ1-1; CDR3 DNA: TGCGCCAGCAGCCAGTGGACAGGGTCAAGAGGCACTGAAGCTTTCTTT; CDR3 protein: CASSQWTGSRGTEAFF
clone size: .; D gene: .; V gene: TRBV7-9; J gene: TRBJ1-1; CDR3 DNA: TGTGCCAGCAGCCCACAGGGAGGGGACACTGAAGCTTTCTTT; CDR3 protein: CASSPQGGDTEAFF
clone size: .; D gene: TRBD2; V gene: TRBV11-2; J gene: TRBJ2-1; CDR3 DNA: TGTGCCAGCAGCCCTCACACCGGGGGGGGACTAGTCAATGAGCAGTTCTTC; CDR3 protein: CASSPHTGGGLVNEQFF
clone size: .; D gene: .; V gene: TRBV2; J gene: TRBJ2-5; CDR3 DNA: TGTGCCAGCAGTGTTGGCAGGGGATCGAAGACCCAGTACTTC; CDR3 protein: CASSVGRGSKTQYF
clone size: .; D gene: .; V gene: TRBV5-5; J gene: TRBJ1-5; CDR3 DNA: TGTGCCAGCAGCTCGGGTTTTCCTAATCAGCCCCAGCATTTT; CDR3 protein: CASSSGFPNQPQHF
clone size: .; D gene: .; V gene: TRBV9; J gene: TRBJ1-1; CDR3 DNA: TGTGCCAGCAGCGTAGACCCGGGTGGTTCGAACACTGAAGCTTTCTTT; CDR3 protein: CASSVDPGGSNTEAFF
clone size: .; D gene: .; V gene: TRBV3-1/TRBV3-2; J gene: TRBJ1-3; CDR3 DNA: TGTGCCAGCAGCCAATACGGGAACACCATATATTTT; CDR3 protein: CASSQYGNTIYF
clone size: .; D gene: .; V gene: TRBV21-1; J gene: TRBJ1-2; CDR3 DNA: TGTGCCAGCAGCGAAGCAGGGACAGGGTTTGGCTACACCTTC; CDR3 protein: CASSEAGTGFGYTF
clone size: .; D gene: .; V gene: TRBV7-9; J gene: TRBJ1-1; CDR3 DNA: TGTGCCAGCAGCTTGACCGCGGGGGGAGATTTCGGCGCTTTCTTT; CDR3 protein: CASSLTAGGDFGAFF
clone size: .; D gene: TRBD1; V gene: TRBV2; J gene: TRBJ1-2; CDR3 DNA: TGTGCCAGCAGCGCCCGGAACCGGGACAGCTATGGCTACACCTTC; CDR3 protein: CASSARNRDSYGYTF
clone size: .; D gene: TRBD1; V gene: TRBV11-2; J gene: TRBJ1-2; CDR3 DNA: TGTGCCAGCATTGACCCGGGACAGGGGTTCGGCTACACCTTC; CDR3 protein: CASIDPGQGFGYTF
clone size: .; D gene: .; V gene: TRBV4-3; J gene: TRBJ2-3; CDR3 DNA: TGCGCCAGCAGCCAAGAGATGGCGGGAGATACGCAGTATTTT; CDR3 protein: CASSQEMAGDTQYF
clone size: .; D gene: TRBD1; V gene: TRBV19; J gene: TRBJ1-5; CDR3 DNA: TGTGCCACGAAGGGACAGGGGAGGTATCAGCCCCAGCATTTT; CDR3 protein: CATKGQGRYQPQHF
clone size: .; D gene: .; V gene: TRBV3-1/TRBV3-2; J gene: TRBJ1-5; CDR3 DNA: TGTGCCAGCAGCCTATCTACAGGGTTTCAGCCCCAGCATTTT; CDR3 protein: CASSLSTGFQPQHF
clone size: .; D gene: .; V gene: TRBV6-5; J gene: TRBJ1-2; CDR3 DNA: TGTGCCAGCAGTTTGACGGGGTATGGCTACACCTTC; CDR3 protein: CASSLTGYGYTF
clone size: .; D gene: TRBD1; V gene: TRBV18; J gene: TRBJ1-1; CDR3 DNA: TGTGCCAGCGGCAGGGGGGACACTGAAGCTTTCTTT; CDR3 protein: CASGRGDTEAFF
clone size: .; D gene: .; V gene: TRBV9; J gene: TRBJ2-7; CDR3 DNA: TGTGCCAGCAGCGTTGACTTATTCGGGGAGCAGTACTTC; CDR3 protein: CASSVDLFGEQYF
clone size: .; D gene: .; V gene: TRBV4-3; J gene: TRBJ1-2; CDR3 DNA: TGCGCCAGCAGCCAAGATTATGGAGATAGCGGCTACACCTTC; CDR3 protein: CASSQDYGDSGYTF
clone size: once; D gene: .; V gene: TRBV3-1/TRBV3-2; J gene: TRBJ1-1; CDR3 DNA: TGTGCCAGCAGCCGGCGATTGGGGACTACCGAAGCTTTCTTT; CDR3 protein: CASSRRLGTTEAFF
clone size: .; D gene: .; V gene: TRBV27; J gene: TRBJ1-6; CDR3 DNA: TGTGCCAGCAGTTTAGGGGGCGCGATTTCACCCCTCCACTTT; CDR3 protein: CASSLGGAISPLHF
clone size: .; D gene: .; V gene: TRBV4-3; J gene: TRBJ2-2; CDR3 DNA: TGCGCCAGCAGCCAAACTAGAAACACCGGGGAGCTGTTTTTT; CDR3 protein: CASSQTRNTGELFF
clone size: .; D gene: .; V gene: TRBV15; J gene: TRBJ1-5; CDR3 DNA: TGTGCCACCAGCAGAAGCGGAGATATTAGCAATCAGCCCCAGCATTTT; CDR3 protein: CATSRSGDISNQPQHF
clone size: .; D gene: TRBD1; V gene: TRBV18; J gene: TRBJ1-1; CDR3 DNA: TGTGCCAGCTCACCAAAGGGGGCGAGGACTGAAGCTTTCTTT; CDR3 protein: CASSPKGARTEAFF
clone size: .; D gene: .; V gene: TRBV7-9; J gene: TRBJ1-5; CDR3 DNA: TGTGCCAGCAGCTCGACAGTCAATAGCAATCAGCCCCAGCATTTT; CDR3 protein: CASSSTVNSNQPQHF
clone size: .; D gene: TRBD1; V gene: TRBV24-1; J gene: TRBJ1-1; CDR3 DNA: TGTGCCACCAGTGACGGACAGGGGGTTGCTGAAGCTTTCTTT; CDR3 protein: CATSDGQGVAEAFF
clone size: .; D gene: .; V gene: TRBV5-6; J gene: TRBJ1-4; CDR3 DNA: TGTGCCAGCAGCCCCCCACGCGGCGGACTTCTGTTTTTT; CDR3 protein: CASSPPRGGLLFF
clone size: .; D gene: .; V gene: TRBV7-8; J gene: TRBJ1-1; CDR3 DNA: TGTGCCAGCAGCTCACAATTCATGAACACTGAAGCTTTCTTT; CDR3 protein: CASSSQFMNTEAFF
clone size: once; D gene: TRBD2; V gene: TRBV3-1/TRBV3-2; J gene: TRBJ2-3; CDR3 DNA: TGTGCCAGCAGCCCCAGAAGTAGCGGGGGGCGCACAGATACGCAGTATTTT; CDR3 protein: CASSPRSSGGRTDTQYF